Described below is a single T cell receptor (beta chain) sequence and its context. This sample is part of a study of blood T cell repertoires in COVID-19. The overall study: Specimens from acute and convalescent COVID-19 originated in the United States, Italy and Spain. From T cells, B-cell-depleted T cells, or PBMCs came the material, which was cDNA or gDNA.

Authors' processing steps: Counts of nucleated cells, estimated from reference gene primer amplification, were obtained. Profiling relied on immunoSEQ multiplex PCR, and the TCRdb table lists in-frame clones only, not all of them. Clone size and V and J calls were adopted from that table, with D and trimming inferred from the DNA. The sample shows about 430,000 clones, more than 70% of them seen only once. The CDR3 is made up of 16 amino acids. Germline CDR1 is SGDLS and CDR2 is YYNGEE. V was pared by 0 bases and J by 1 base, with 2 bases of the junction left unmatched. This clonotype was sampled from a woman between 18 and 30 years old who had been exposed to COVID-19. Source material: PBMCs or T cells enriched from blood (not recorded which). The rearrangement links TRBV9 to TRBJ2-3; TRBD2 matches 10 bases. The CDR3: CASSVVLAGGTDTQYF. In nucleotides, the CDR3 is TGTGCCAGCAGCGTAGTTCTAGCGGGGGGCACAGATACGCAGTATTTT.